Below, 28 T cell receptor beta chains from the same sample are listed, as sequenced in a study of shared clonotypes between healthy human individuals. Profiled with immunoSEQ multiplex PCR; TCRdb holds only in-frame clones, not every one. The data show roughly 1,000,000 clones, 70% to 80% seen once. The sample was memory CD4+ T cells from PBMCs. As to subset: CD45RA-negative fraction. These receptors were collected from a man aged 18 to 29 in good health. Some clones in this sample may be carry-over from other donors' samples.

This sequence joins TRBV11-1 and TRBJ2-2; TRBD1 matches 9 bases. Trimming cost V 5 bases and J 9 bases; bases outside gene matches: 13. Germline V gene sequence: CDR1 SGHAT, CDR2 FQDESV (reference sequence). The CDR3 runs to 16 residues. The CDR3 DNA reads as TGTGCCAGCAGCCGGACAGGGGTCAACCTAGACAGGGAGCTGTTTTTT. This codes for CASSRTGVNLDRELFF.

The chain combines TRBV19 with TRBJ2-7, with D perhaps being TRBD1 or TRBD2 (5 bases each). Germline V gives CDR1 LNHDA, CDR2 SQIVND (reference sequence). CDR3 length: 13 residues. V shed 5 bases and J shed 2 bases, with 10 bases lying between them. CDR3 amino acids: CASSPGTTYEQYF. The DNA of the CDR3 is TGTGCCAGTAGTCCCGGGACCACCTACGAGCAGTACTTC.

V and J are TRBV7-2 and TRBJ2-5, with TRBD1 as a possible D gene (5 bases). Germline V gene data show CDR1 as SGHTA and CDR2 as FQGNSA. V was shortened by 2 bases and J by 2 bases, with 9 bases between the two germline ends. The CDR3 is made up of 14 amino acids. The chain's CDR3 is CASSLQGYQETQYF. The CDR3, as DNA: TGTGCCAGCAGCTTACAGGGTTATCAAGAGACCCAGTACTTC.

V is TRBV7-9 and J is TRBJ2-2, with TRBD2 as a possible D gene (5 bases). Germline V CDR1 and CDR2: SEHNR, FQNEAQ (reference sequence). Trimming stripped 1 base from V and 3 bases from J, with 15 bases between. The CDR3 covers 17 residues. For the CDR3, the DNA is TGTGCCAGCAGCTTAGACTCTAGCCCGGCCTACACCGGGGAGCTGTTTTTT. Its translation is CASSLDSSPAYTGELFF.

The chain joins TRBV12-5 to TRBJ1-5; TRBD1 might be the D (6 bases). Trimming removed 2 bases at V and 0 bases at J, with 14 bases between. The CDR3 loop spans 17 amino acids. Germline CDR1 reads LGHNT; CDR2 reads FRNRAP. The CDR3 loop reads CASGLRFRGLSNQPQHF. The CDR3 DNA reads TGTGCTAGTGGTTTGAGATTTCGGGGGCTTAGCAATCAGCCCCAGCATTTT.

The V gene is TRBV2, the J gene TRBJ2-5; TRBD1 aligns across 9 bases. This CDR3 has 13 residues. The germline gives CDR1 SNHLY, CDR2 FYNNEI. The V gene end was trimmed by 5 bases and the J gene end by 5 bases; junction bases not matched to a gene: 3. CDR3 region: CASSRDRVETQYF. As DNA, the CDR3 is TGTGCCAGCAGTAGGGACAGGGTGGAGACCCAGTACTTC.

The chain employs TRBV2 and TRBJ2-1, with 10 bases that match TRBD2. CDR1 and CDR2 from the germline V gene are SNHLY and FYNNEI. Unmatched junction bases numbered 1, after V lost 5 bases and J lost 3 bases. This CDR3 is 14 amino acids long. CDR3 amino acids: CASSWTSGYNEQFF. Here the CDR3 DNA reads TGTGCCAGCAGTTGGACTAGCGGCTACAATGAGCAGTTCTTC.

This clone was found once. This chain connects TRBV19 to TRBJ1-2; no clear D. The CDR3 consists of 14 residues. Per germline, CDR1 LNHDA and CDR2 SQIVND (reference sequence). V was pared by 8 bases and J by 0 bases, with 13 bases between. This CDR3 is CASSRQLANYGYTF. The CDR3 nucleotides read TGTGCCAGTTCCCGGCAGCTAGCTAACTATGGCTACACCTTC.

The chain joins TRBV10-2 to TRBJ1-2; unclear D gene. V gave up 2 bases and J gave up 0 bases, with 7 bases separating them. The germline V gene encodes CDR1 WSHSY and CDR2 SAAADI. This CDR3 is built from 14 residues. CDR3: CASSEGRANYGYTF. In nucleotides, the CDR3 is TGCGCCAGCAGTGAGGGAAGAGCTAACTATGGCTACACCTTC.

The table lists this clone with a count of one. The chain carries TRBV15 and TRBJ1-2; 7 nucleotides align to TRBD1. The trim removed 3 bases at V and 0 bases at J, leaving 4 bases unmatched. The CDR3 has 15 residues. CDR1 and CDR2 (germline): LNHNV, YYDKDF (reference sequence). Here the CDR3 DNA reads TGTGCCACCAGCAGGGGACAGACGTCTAACTATGGCTACACCTTC. Encoded protein: CATSRGQTSNYGYTF.

This clone has a handful of counts. J is TRBJ2-1 and V is TRBV5-6; tentatively, D is TRBD1 (5 bases). CDR1 is SGHDT, CDR2 YYEEEE, per germline. The CDR3 spans 11 residues. V dropped 0 bases and J dropped 10 bases, with 5 bases sitting between them. The CDR3 nucleotides are TGTGCCAGCAGCTTGGGACAGGAGCAGTTCTTC. Encoded protein: CASSLGQEQFF.

The V call is TRBV9, the J call TRBJ2-5, with D perhaps matching TRBD1 (6 bases). Germline-derived CDR1 and CDR2 are SGDLS and YYNGEE. With 4 bases removed from V and 3 bases from J, the gap between germline ends came to 13 bases. The length of the CDR3 is 14 residues. The CDR3 bases are TGTGCCAGCAGCTCACAGACAGGAAAAGAGACCCAGTACTTC. Translated: CASSSQTGKETQYF. Supplemented by reference TRBV9 and TRBJ2-5, the full variable domain reads DSGVTQTPKHLITATGQRVTLRCSPRSGDLSVYWYQQSLDQGLQFLIQYYNGEERAKGNILERFSAQQFPDLHSELNLSSLELGDSALYFCASSSQTGKETQYFGPGTRLLVL.

CDR3 residues: CASSLAGGAETQYF. In DNA, the CDR3 is TGTGCCAGTAGTCTTGCGGGGGGCGCGGAGACCCAGTACTTC. The J gene is TRBJ2-5, the V gene TRBV19; TRBD2 agrees at 8 bases. The germline V gene has CDR1 LNHDA and CDR2 SQIVND (reference sequence). This CDR3 comprises 14 residues. The J segment lost 5 bases and the V segment lost 5 bases, leaving 7 bases of the junction unmatched.

This chain joins TRBV19 and TRBJ1-1; TRBD1 is a possible D gene (6 bases). The CDR3 extends over 16 amino acids. Germline V gene lookup returns CDR1 LNHDA and CDR2 SQIVND (reference sequence). The V end lost 0 bases, the J end lost 5 bases, and 16 bases lay between the germline ends. The CDR3 coding sequence is TGTGCCAGTAGTATAGATCGTGGAGGGGGGAGGACTGAAGCTTTCTTT. Its translation: CASSIDRGGGRTEAFF.

This sequence joins TRBV28 and TRBJ1-4; TRBD1 aligns across 7 bases. Germline CDR1 reads MDHEN; CDR2 reads SYDVKM. J lost 6 bases, V lost 2 bases, and 3 bases had no gene match. This CDR3 is built from 14 residues. The CDR3 here is CASSLGTAYEKLFF. CDR3 nucleotides: TGTGCCAGCAGTTTAGGGACAGCTTATGAAAAACTGTTTTTT.

The rearrangement joins TRBV19 to TRBJ2-3, with TRBD1 matching over 7 bases. The CDR3 has 15 amino acids. With 10 bases clipped from V and 4 bases from J, the junction kept 14 bases outside the gene matches. Germline V CDR1 and CDR2: LNHDA, SQIVND (reference sequence). Written as DNA, the CDR3 is TGTGCCACCACGAACAGGGGAAGGGGACCAGATACGCAGTATTTT. Its protein product is CATTNRGRGPDTQYF.

Only a few counts were recorded for this clone. This chain connects TRBV2 to TRBJ1-4; D is unclear. The CDR3 is made up of 14 amino acids. Germline-derived CDR1 and CDR2 are SNHLY and FYNNEI. Between the trimmed V and J ends, which lost 3 bases and 8 bases, there was a span of 13 bases. This CDR3 is CASSDRTQVEKLFF. In DNA form, the CDR3 reads TGTGCCAGCAGTGATAGGACTCAAGTCGAAAAACTGTTTTTT.

This clone showed up just once. V is TRBV6-8 and J is TRBJ2-6; D ambiguous. Germline CDR1 reads MNHGY; CDR2 reads SAAAGT. This CDR3 is built from 14 residues. Trimming took 7 bases from V and 5 from J, leaving 12 bases between them. The CDR3 is CASTYQSRANVLTF. CDR3 bases: TGTGCCAGCACCTACCAGTCCCGGGCCAACGTCCTGACTTTC.

The chain links TRBV7-2 to TRBJ2-2, with 8 bases matching TRBD1. The CDR3 covers 15 residues. The V segment lost 4 bases and the J segment 4 bases; nucleotides outside the gene matches: 5. From germline, CDR1 is SGHTA and CDR2 FQGNSA. The CDR3 protein is CASSSDRASTGELFF. In DNA, the CDR3 is TGTGCCAGCAGCTCGGACAGGGCCTCCACCGGGGAGCTGTTTTTT.

To note about this clone: This may be a read error: a much more frequent sequence differs by one nucleotide. The CDR3 region is CASRRNTEAFF. In DNA, the CDR3 is TGTGCCAGCAGGAGGAACACTGAAGCTTTCTTT. The chain couples TRBV6-5 to TRBJ1-1; D ambiguous. CDR3 length: 11 amino acids. CDR1 and CDR2 from the germline V gene are MNHEY and SVGAGI. V lost 6 bases, J lost 1 base, and 3 bases lay in between.

This clone was seen only a few times. The chain employs TRBV6-5 and TRBJ1-2, with D unresolved. From germline, CDR1 is MNHEY and CDR2 SVGAGI. Trimming cost V 6 bases and J 4 bases, with 15 bases left between them. CDR3 length: 14 amino acids. CDR3 DNA: TGTGCCAGCAGCCGGACCCTTTCGGCCTATGGCTACACCTTC. Translating gives CASSRTLSAYGYTF.

The rearrangement uses TRBV10-3 and TRBJ2-3, with D perhaps assigned TRBD1 or TRBD2 (5 bases each). The CDR3 covers 14 residues. From germline, CDR1 is ENHRY and CDR2 SYGVKD. V lost 7 bases and J lost 4, with 15 bases in between. CDR3: CAIMTARGPDTQYF. DNA of the CDR3: TGTGCCATCATGACAGCGAGGGGTCCAGATACGCAGTATTTT.

Here the CDR3 DNA reads TGTGCCAGCAGTTTCCGAGCCTCATGGCTGGTAGCGGGAGAGGGGGAGACCCAGTACTTC. Translation gives CASSFRASWLVAGEGETQYF. The J gene is TRBJ2-5, the V gene TRBV27; 9 bases fit TRBD2. J gave up 5 bases and V 3 bases, and 22 bases lay outside the gene matches. Germline CDR1 is MNHEY and CDR2 is SMNVEV (reference sequence). The CDR3 contains 20 residues.

This clone was observed once. The chain carries TRBV20-1 and TRBJ1-2, with D possibly matching TRBD1 (6 bases). V was shortened by 6 bases and J by 12 bases, with 17 bases between the two germline ends. The CDR3 is 11 amino acids. In germline, CDR1 is DFQATT, CDR2 SNEGSKA (reference sequence). CDR3 DNA: TGCAGTGCCATTAAACAGGGTTGGAACACCTTC. Its translation is CSAIKQGWNTF.

The chain uses TRBV28 and TRBJ2-7; 13 bases align to TRBD2. The length of the CDR3 is 19 residues. V lost 5 bases, J lost 4 bases, and 17 bases stayed unmatched. The germline CDR1 and CDR2 sequences are MDHEN and SYDVKM. CDR3 in DNA: TGTGCCAGCAGTCCAATCGAATTAGGACTAGCGGGAGAAAGGTACGAGCAGTACTTC. The encoded protein is CASSPIELGLAGERYEQYF.

This chain connects TRBV6-5 to TRBJ1-2; D not resolved. The V end lost 6 bases, the J end lost 4 bases, and 12 bases lay between the germline ends. Germline loops: CDR1 MNHEY, CDR2 SVGAGI. The CDR3 covers 13 residues. CDR3 DNA: TGTGCCAGCAGCCCGGCTCCCTCCTATGGCTACACCTTC. The encoded protein is CASSPAPSYGYTF.

This chain connects TRBV5-6 to TRBJ2-7, with a weak D call TRBD1 (5 bases). The length of the CDR3 is 14 residues. Trimming stripped 1 base from V and 2 bases from J, with 10 bases between. CDR1 and CDR2 from the germline V gene are SGHDT and YYEEEE. The CDR3 loop is CASSLTGPTYEQYF. The CDR3 DNA reads TGTGCCAGCAGCTTGACAGGACCTACCTACGAGCAGTACTTC. Complete variable domain (other parts from reference TRBV5-6 and TRBJ2-7): DAGVTQSPTHLIKTRGQQVTLRCSPKSGHDTVSWYQQALGQGPQFIFQYYEEEERQRGNFPDRFSGHQFPNYSSELNVNALLLGDSALYLCASSLTGPTYEQYFGPGTRLTVT.

V usage is TRBV19 and J usage is TRBJ2-1; no definite D call. V shed 5 bases and J shed 2 bases, with 10 bases lying between them. Germline lookup yields CDR1 LNHDA and CDR2 SQIVND (reference sequence). CDR3 length: 14 residues. The DNA for the CDR3 is TGTGCCAGTAGTCAATCCTACCCCTACAATGAGCAGTTCTTC. Translation: CASSQSYPYNEQFF.